The clone carrying this TCR beta chain was recorded a few times. This sample is part of a study of cytomegalovirus exposure and HLA in healthy donors. This PCR relied on a set of 60 Vbeta primers and 13 Jbeta primers. Only in-frame clones appear in the TCRdb table, and some are missing; sequencing was by immunoSEQ multiplex PCR. This repertoire shows about 62,000 clones, about four fifths found once; its top ten account for around 5%. V dropped 8 bases and J dropped 0 bases, with 10 bases sitting between them. The CDR3 has 13 amino acids. Germline CDR1 reads LNHDA; CDR2 reads SQIVND (reference sequence).

The rearrangement links TRBV19 to TRBJ1-1; D unclear. The clonotype was recovered from a woman in her twenties or thirties in good health and CMV-seronegative. The specimen was PBMCs. The CDR3 DNA is TGTGCCAGTGGAGGGAACTTGAACACTGAAGCTTTCTTT. This sequence encodes CASGGNLNTEAFF.